This T cell receptor beta chain was observed in a study of T cell changes during pregnancy in multiple sclerosis. The V and J ends lost 5 bases and 0 bases respectively, with 11 bases between them. This CDR3 is built from 15 residues. The germline V gene has CDR1 MDHEN and CDR2 SYDVKM. Here immunoSEQ multiplex PCR was the method, and the copy in TCRdb shows in-frame clones only, minus some. Of 65,000 to 90,000 clones in the sample, about nine tenths were seen once. The sequence was collected from a female donor with multiple sclerosis, enrolled in a pregnancy study. V gene TRBV28 combines with J gene TRBJ1-3; D is ambiguous. This specimen was peripheral blood, taken in the second trimester of pregnancy. CDR3 in amino acids: CASSPALHSGNTIYF. Here the CDR3 DNA reads TGTGCCAGCAGTCCCGCACTGCACTCTGGAAACACCATATATTTT.